This entry lists 8 T cell receptor beta chains sequenced from one sample in a study of blood T cell repertoires in COVID-19. Generated by immunoSEQ multiplex PCR, the TCRdb table keeps only in-frame clones and is missing some. Here the sample spans more than 20,000 clones, around 69% being singletons. Sequenced material: peripheral blood. These receptors came from a human donor in a cohort sampled during active or convalescent COVID-19.

This chain uses TRBV6-2 or TRBV6-3 with TRBJ1-6; 9 positions agree with TRBD1. V shed 5 bases and J 0 bases; nucleotides not matched to a gene: 8. Germline CDR1 is MNHEY and CDR2 is SVGEGT. The CDR3 is made up of 18 amino acids. This CDR3 reads CASSRGQGFSSYNSPLHF. CDR3 coding DNA: TGTGCCAGCAGTCGCGGACAGGGGTTCTCCTCCTATAATTCACCCCTCCACTTT.

The chain employs TRBV2 and TRBJ2-1; D is unclear. Germline assignment: CDR1 SNHLY and CDR2 FYNNEI. The CDR3 length is 13 residues. Trimming removed 2 bases from V and 6 bases from J, with 8 bases in between. CDR3 sequence (DNA): TGTGCCAGCAGTGAACTAACTTCCAATGAGCAGTTCTTC. This sequence encodes CASSELTSNEQFF.

This rearrangement joins TRBV11-2 to TRBJ2-2; TRBD1 aligns across 8 bases. CDR1 and CDR2 from the germline V gene are SGHAT and FQNNGV. J was trimmed by 1 base and V by 6 bases; bases with no gene match: 7. This CDR3 has 16 amino acids. CDR3 in amino acids: CASRAGGAGNTGELFF. CDR3 nucleotides: TGTGCCAGCAGGGCAGGGGGCGCCGGGAACACCGGGGAGCTGTTTTTT.

This clone was picked up a small number of times. V and J are TRBV24-1 and TRBJ2-2, with D perhaps TRBD1 (5 bases). The CDR3 length is 13 residues. Trimming stripped 3 bases from V and 7 bases from J, with 8 bases between. Germline-derived CDR1 and CDR2 are KGHDR and SFDVKD. The CDR3 sequence: CATSDPQGGELFF. For the CDR3, the DNA is TGTGCCACCAGTGATCCCCAGGGCGGGGAGCTGTTTTTT.

CDR3: CAWGSHLGTSYGYTF. The CDR3 nucleotides read TGTGCCTGGGGGTCGCATCTCGGGACAAGCTATGGCTACACCTTC. This chain uses TRBV30 with TRBJ1-2; TRBD1 might be the D (6 bases). Trimming shortened V by 5 bases and J by 4 bases, and 20 bases separated the two germline ends. The CDR3 has 15 amino acids. Germline lookup yields CDR1 GTSNPN and CDR2 SVGIG (reference sequence).

V usage is TRBV19 and J usage is TRBJ1-2; D remains unclear. Trimming took off 6 bases at V and 4 bases at J, with 9 bases between the two ends. Germline assignment: CDR1 LNHDA and CDR2 SQIVND (reference sequence). The CDR3 runs 12 residues. CDR3 region: CASSDIGYGYTF. The CDR3 nucleotides read TGTGCCAGTAGCGACATCGGCTATGGCTACACCTTC.

This clone occurred many times. This chain uses TRBV18 with TRBJ1-1; 7 nucleotides agree with TRBD1. V lost 3 bases and J lost 5; bases outside the gene matches: 0. Germline CDR1 is KGHSH and CDR2 is LQKENI. The CDR3 is 12 amino acids. The CDR3 protein is CASSPTGTEAFF. In DNA, the CDR3 is TGTGCCAGCTCACCGACAGGGACTGAAGCTTTCTTT.

The chain is built from TRBV7-9 and TRBJ1-2; no definite D call. V was trimmed by 3 bases and J by 4 bases, leaving 15 bases between them. CDR3 size: 15 residues. Per germline, CDR1 SEHNR and CDR2 FQNEAQ (reference sequence). CDR3 sequence: CASSFDYSPGYGYTF. In DNA form, the CDR3 reads TGTGCCAGCAGCTTTGACTATTCACCGGGCTATGGCTACACCTTC.